A selection of T cell receptor beta chains follows, all from one sample in a study of regulatory T cells in long-lasting Graves disease. TCRdb re-analysed the multiplex PCR reads in MiXCR, keeping a single row per CDR3 protein. The profile shows fewer than 650,000 distinct CDR3 sequences, roughly 16% of them singletons. This sample was shared with a second study, whose subject was T cells in Graves' hyperthyroidism and ophthalmopathy.

The sample consisted of peripheral blood mononuclear cells (PBMCs), taken at new diagnosis, from a patient treated with antithyroid drugs. Source of these receptors: a man aged 18 to 30 with Graves disease. CDR3s include the opening cysteine and the closing phenylalanine or tryptophan.

TRBV18 | CASSPVVRTDTQYF
TRBV12-3/TRBV12-4 | CASIRTSSADEQFF
TRBV2 | CASSGTGGRQPQHF
TRBV27 | CASSLGLQAFF
TRBV3-1 | CASSHGQNYGYTF
TRBV3-1 | CASSQEVRVSWRGTDTQYF
TRBV28 | CASSRPRQGLAYEQYF
TRBV20-1 | CSARDLRTSSPYEQYF
TRBV30 | CAWGQGGDAETQYF
TRBV4-1 | CASSVGQGGQPQHF
TRBV20-1 | CSAERGLAGVDTQYF